One sample yielded the 2 T cell receptor beta chains listed below, sequenced in a study of blood T cell repertoires in COVID-19. The assay was immunoSEQ multiplex PCR, and TCRdb's table has in-frame clones only and misses some. The sample records 200,000 or so clones, around 80% being singletons. The sample was peripheral blood. These receptors were collected from a human donor with acute or convalescent COVID-19. The donor label of this sample is uncertain.

The chain joins TRBV9 to TRBJ1-3, with a tentative D call TRBD1 (6 bases). The CDR3 has 15 residues. Germline-derived CDR1 and CDR2 are SGDLS and YYNGEE. Trimming took 4 bases from V and 0 from J, leaving 11 bases between them. CDR3 sequence (DNA): TGTGCCAGCAGCAGCGGACAGTCCTCTGGAAACACCATATATTTT. Its protein is CASSSGQSSGNTIYF.

This clone is a singleton in its sample. The J gene is TRBJ1-6, the V gene TRBV10-3, with a tentative D call TRBD1 (5 bases). Trimming shortened V by 8 bases and J by 7 bases, and 18 bases separated the two germline ends. Germline CDR1 is ENHRY and CDR2 is SYGVKD. CDR3 length: 15 amino acids. CDR3 DNA: TGTGCCATCTCTTCTGTACGGGGGTACAATTCACCCCTCCACTTT. Translation gives CAISSVRGYNSPLHF.